Presented here are 25 T cell receptor beta chains from one specimen sequenced in a study of OX40 agonist ivuxolimab in advanced cancers. Sequenced by immunoSEQ multiplex PCR; TCRdb stores in-frame clones only, minus some. Here the sample spans fewer than 30,000 clones, about nine tenths being singletons. The source material was CD4+ or CD8+ T cells sorted from blood, sampled in a trial of the OX40 agonist ivuxolimab. Receptors were obtained from an adult with an advanced solid tumor such as melanoma, head and neck, liver or kidney cancer.

The chain links TRBV29-1 to TRBJ1-5; perhaps TRBD1 as D (6 bases). This CDR3 is built from 13 residues. Between the trimmed V and J ends, which lost 5 bases and 2 bases, there was a span of 10 bases. The germline gives CDR1 SQVTM, CDR2 ANQGSEA. As DNA, the CDR3 is TGCAGCGTTCAATCAGGGGGCAATCAGCCCCAGCATTTT. Protein product: CSVQSGGNQPQHF.

This clone has a single count. V gene TRBV4-1 combines with J gene TRBJ1-6; D remains ambiguous. Deletions cut 4 bases from V and 10 bases from J, with 20 bases between. CDR1 and CDR2 (germline): MGHRA, YSYEKL. This CDR3 region has 16 residues. This CDR3 reads CASSRQLDLGPSPLHF. The CDR3 region has the DNA TGCGCCAGCAGCCGGCAATTGGACCTTGGGCCATCACCCCTCCACTTT.

The CDR3 DNA reads as TGTGCCAGCTCACCACAGAGACTAGCGGGAGGAGATGAGCAGTTCTTC. Protein: CASSPQRLAGGDEQFF. The chain combines TRBV18 with TRBJ2-1; 13 positions agree with TRBD2. The CDR3 loop spans 16 amino acids. From germline, CDR1 is KGHSH and CDR2 LQKENI. The junction had 5 bases not matched to a gene; V was cut back by 1 base and J by 8 bases.

CDR3 bases: TGTGCCAGTAGGTTAGGGAGGAGCACAGATACGCAGTATTTT. Translating gives CASRLGRSTDTQYF. This rearrangement joins TRBV19 to TRBJ2-3, with a weak D call TRBD2 (6 bases). The germline CDR1 and CDR2 sequences are LNHDA and SQIVND (reference sequence). The CDR3 loop spans 14 amino acids. Trimming pared 6 bases from V and 0 bases from J, leaving 10 bases between.

The V gene is TRBV5-1, the J gene TRBJ2-3; 8 nucleotides line up with TRBD2. Germline assignment: CDR1 SGHRS and CDR2 YFSETQ. There are 15 residues in the CDR3. The J segment lost 2 bases and the V segment lost 4 bases, leaving 6 bases of the junction unmatched. The CDR3: CASSPGLAITDTQYF. For the CDR3, the DNA is TGCGCCAGCAGCCCAGGACTAGCCATCACAGATACGCAGTATTTT.

The chain employs TRBV28 and TRBJ2-1; possibly TRBD2 for D (7 bases). Per germline, CDR1 MDHEN and CDR2 SYDVKM. Trimming took off 5 bases at V and 8 bases at J, with 22 bases between the two ends. The CDR3 is 16 residues long. The CDR3 nucleotides read TGTGCCAGCAGTAAGATAGGGGGGGGATTTAGGGATGAGCAGTTCTTC. This codes for CASSKIGGGFRDEQFF.

The genes are TRBV7-9 and TRBJ2-2; D uncertain. The CDR3 runs 15 residues. Germline V gene lookup returns CDR1 SEHNR and CDR2 FQNEAQ (reference sequence). V lost 3 bases, J lost 4 bases, and 12 bases lay in between. The DNA of the CDR3 is TGTGCCAGCAGCTTCGGCAGCACGGTCACCGGGGAGCTGTTTTTT. This translates into CASSFGSTVTGELFF.

The chain is built from TRBV27 and TRBJ2-2; 12 nucleotides agree with TRBD2. The V gene end was trimmed by 7 bases and the J gene end by 0 bases; junction bases not matched to a gene: 6. Germline V lookup: CDR1 MNHEY, CDR2 SMNVEV (reference sequence). This CDR3 is built from 17 residues. The CDR3, as DNA: TGTGCCAGCACCCGGACTAGCGGGGCGACGAACACCGGGGAGCTGTTTTTT. Encoded protein: CASTRTSGATNTGELFF.

The CDR3 DNA follows: TGTGCCAGCAGCTTAAGGGGCAATGAGCAGTTCTTC. Protein sequence: CASSLRGNEQFF. The chain has TRBV7-9 and TRBJ2-1; D perhaps matches TRBD1 (5 bases). In germline, CDR1 is SEHNR, CDR2 FQNEAQ (reference sequence). Trimming shortened V by 2 bases and J by 6 bases, and 5 bases separated the two germline ends. The CDR3 contains 12 residues.

This clone was seen just once. The chain joins TRBV5-1 to TRBJ2-7; 7 bases fit TRBD1. V was clipped by 1 base and J by 4 bases; unmatched bases: 11. CDR3 length: 16 residues. The germline gives CDR1 SGHRS, CDR2 YFSETQ. The CDR3 here is CASSLSTGEARYEQYF. CDR3 DNA: TGCGCCAGCAGCTTGTCCACAGGGGAAGCGCGTTACGAGCAGTACTTC.

This chain uses TRBV5-5 with TRBJ1-4, with D uncertain. In germline, CDR1 is SGHKS, CDR2 YYEKEE (reference sequence). The V gene lost 0 bases and the J gene lost 5 bases, with 8 bases spanning the gap. The CDR3 spans 14 residues. The CDR3 here is CASSLAANNEKLFF. CDR3 nucleotides: TGTGCCAGCAGCTTGGCCGCCAACAATGAAAAACTGTTTTTT.

The rearrangement links TRBV5-4 to TRBJ2-6; the D is unclear. Trimming took off 2 bases at V and 18 bases at J, with 12 bases between the two ends. Germline CDR1 is SGHNT and CDR2 is YYREEE (reference sequence). CDR3 length equals 11 residues. As DNA, the CDR3 is TGTGCCAGCAGCTTTTCGCTGATTCGGACTTTC. Translation gives CASSFSLIRTF.

The rearrangement links TRBV19 to TRBJ2-7; 8 bases align to TRBD2. This CDR3 has 13 residues. Germline V gene data show CDR1 as LNHDA and CDR2 as SQIVND (reference sequence). V lost 5 bases, J lost 4 bases, and 4 bases stayed unmatched. CDR3 region: CASSPGLVYEQYF. The CDR3 bases are TGTGCCAGTAGTCCGGGACTAGTTTACGAGCAGTACTTC.

The V call is TRBV14, the J call TRBJ1-1; TRBD1 matches at 8 bases. J gave up 4 bases and V 7 bases, and 5 bases lay outside the gene matches. Germline CDR1 is SGHDN and CDR2 is FVKESK. This CDR3 region has 13 residues. The CDR3 region has the DNA TGTGCCAGCATCCTTACAGGGGGCACTGAAGCTTTCTTT. It encodes CASILTGGTEAFF.

The rearrangement uses TRBV7-6 and TRBJ2-5; 9 bases agree with TRBD1. The CDR3 is made up of 15 amino acids. J was trimmed by 7 bases and V by 2 bases; bases with no gene match: 8. CDR1 is SGHVS and CDR2 is FNYEAQ in the germline V gene. The CDR3 coding sequence is TGTGCCAGCAGCTTAAACCGGGACAGGGACTTGACCCAGTACTTC. It translates to CASSLNRDRDLTQYF.

The chain links TRBV7-2 to TRBJ1-5; D remains unclear. The CDR3 length is 16 residues. The germline V and J ends were trimmed by 6 bases and 0 bases, with 15 bases remaining between them. Germline CDR1 and CDR2: SGHTA and FQGNSA. CDR3 loop: CASSPFPLNSNQPQHF. For the CDR3, the DNA is TGTGCCAGCAGTCCTTTTCCCCTTAATAGCAATCAGCCCCAGCATTTT.

About this clone itself: This CDR3 is also generated by other DNA sequences in the sample. J is TRBJ1-6 and V is TRBV5-6; D is unclear. V dropped 0 bases and J dropped 0 bases, with 7 bases sitting between them. Germline loops: CDR1 SGHDT, CDR2 YYEEEE. CDR3 length: 16 amino acids. The CDR3 loop reads CASSLEGFSYNSPLHF. The CDR3 region has the DNA TGTGCCAGCAGCTTGGAAGGGTTCTCCTATAATTCACCCCTCCACTTT.

The J gene is TRBJ2-3, the V gene TRBV5-1, with D maybe TRBD1 (6 bases). CDR1 and CDR2 from the germline V gene are SGHRS and YFSETQ. CDR3 length equals 15 residues. The V end lost 3 bases, the J end lost 2 bases, and 13 bases lay between the germline ends. CDR3 sequence (DNA): TGCGCCAGCAGCTCATTTCCGGGACACACAGATACGCAGTATTTT. This translates into CASSSFPGHTDTQYF.

Concerning this clone: One junction end disagrees with the germline gene, perhaps due to a read error. In DNA form, the CDR3 reads TGCGCCAGCAGCTCTGACAGGGGGCCGGGAGCCGACTTC. It codes for CASSSDRGPGADF. The rearrangement joins TRBV5-1 to TRBJ1-2, with 10 bases identical to TRBD1. In germline, CDR1 is SGHRS, CDR2 YFSETQ. This CDR3 has 13 amino acids.

This clone was counted only a few times. CDR3 sequence: CASSGPLGIGELFF. Written as DNA, the CDR3 is TGTGCCAGCAGTGGACCTCTAGGGATCGGGGAGCTGTTTTTT. The chain carries TRBV25-1 and TRBJ2-2; D not certain. This CDR3 region has 14 residues. Germline V gene data show CDR1 as MGHDK and CDR2 as SYGVNS. V lost 4 bases, J lost 7 bases, and 13 bases lay in between.

The V gene is TRBV19, the J gene TRBJ2-5, with TRBD2 as a possible D gene (6 bases). CDR1 and CDR2 (germline): LNHDA, SQIVND (reference sequence). The CDR3 is 13 amino acids. The V gene lost 5 bases and the J gene lost 1 base, with 8 bases spanning the gap. This CDR3 reads CASSGLFQETQYF. CDR3 DNA: TGTGCCAGTAGTGGACTATTCCAAGAGACCCAGTACTTC.

The V and J genes are TRBV19 and TRBJ2-7; TRBD1 matches at 7 bases. The ends lost 5 bases at V and 3 bases at J; junction bases unmatched: 7. Germline CDR1 is LNHDA and CDR2 is SQIVND (reference sequence). The CDR3 consists of 14 residues. CDR3 DNA sequence: TGTGCCAGTAGTGCCCCGGACAGGAGCTACGAGCAGTACTTC. The encoded protein is CASSAPDRSYEQYF. Complete variable domain (other parts from reference TRBV19 and TRBJ2-7): DGGITQSPKYLFRKEGQNVTLSCEQNLNHDAMYWYRQDPGQGLRLIYYSQIVNDFQKGDIAEGYSVSREKKESFPLTVTSAQKNPTAFYLCASSAPDRSYEQYFGPGTRLTVT.

V is TRBV21-1 and J is TRBJ2-7; TRBD2 is the table's D call and was not checked against the DNA. TRBV21-1 corresponds to a pseudogene. The CDR3 runs to 16 residues. CDR3 residues: CASSKGLAGVAYEQYF. The CDR3 region has the DNA TGTGCCAGCAGCAAAGGGCTAGCGGGAGTTGCCTACGAGCAGTACTTC.

The chain couples TRBV28 to TRBJ2-3; 11 bases match TRBD2. The CDR3 runs 23 residues. V lost 2 bases, J lost 4 bases, and 26 bases stayed unmatched. Germline assignment: CDR1 MDHEN and CDR2 SYDVKM. The CDR3 region is CASSLTFRALGLAGPEDADTQYF. The CDR3 coding sequence is TGTGCCAGCAGTTTAACTTTTCGCGCTCTCGGACTAGCGGGTCCCGAGGATGCAGATACGCAGTATTTT.

The V and J genes are TRBV19 and TRBJ2-5; 8 bases fit TRBD2. The CDR3 extends over 12 amino acids. Trimming took 6 bases from V and 5 from J; bases not matched to a gene: 2. Germline assignment: CDR1 LNHDA and CDR2 SQIVND (reference sequence). For the CDR3, the DNA is TGTGCCAGTAGCAGCGGGGGTGAGACCCAGTACTTC. It specifies CASSSGGETQYF.